The 18 T cell receptor beta chains presented below share a single source sample, sequenced in a study of blood T cells in healthy people across ages. Next came a second PCR, run for about 6 to 12 cycles, which used a sample-barcoded 5' primer along with a J-beta primer mix. TCRdb re-analysed the 5' RACE reads in MiXCR, keeping a single row per CDR3 protein. The sample has roughly 2 million distinct CDR3 sequences, about 50% seen once. The sample was blood. All receptors derive from a middle-aged woman in good health.

The V and J genes are TRBV12-3 or TRBV12-4 and TRBJ2-1, with TRBD2 matching 11 bases. The CDR3 has 16 amino acids. The V segment lost 5 bases and the J segment 5 bases; nucleotides outside the gene matches: 8. Here the CDR3 reads CASSDPGLAVNNEQFF. The CDR3 bases are TGTGCCAGCAGTGACCCGGGACTAGCGGTAAACAATGAGCAGTTCTTC.

The V call is TRBV6-2 or TRBV6-3, the J call TRBJ2-3; D tentatively reads TRBD1 or TRBD2 (5 bases each). The CDR3 totals 16 residues. V lost 0 bases, J lost 2 bases, and 12 bases lay in between. Germline V CDR1 and CDR2: MNHEY, SVGEGT. CDR3 sequence: CASSYSGDTYTDTQYF. In nucleotides, the CDR3 is TGTGCCAGCAGTTACTCGGGGGATACATACACAGATACGCAGTATTTT.

CDR3 sequence reads: CASSPSGGFGYGYTF. CDR3 sequence (DNA): TGTGCCAGCAGTCCGAGTGGGGGGTTCGGCTATGGCTACACCTTC. This rearrangement joins TRBV6-5 to TRBJ1-2; tentative D call: TRBD1 (5 bases). The CDR3 extends over 15 amino acids. The germline gives CDR1 MNHEY, CDR2 SVGAGI. Trimming stripped 5 bases from V and 4 bases from J, with 17 bases between.

The V and J genes are TRBV27 and TRBJ2-1; D remains unclear. Deletions cut 0 bases from V and 3 bases from J, with 12 bases between. The CDR3 runs to 16 residues. The germline V gene has CDR1 MNHEY and CDR2 SMNVEV (reference sequence). The CDR3 coding sequence is TGTGCCAGCAGTTTATCCAGTCTAGTAATCTACAATGAGCAGTTCTTC. Translated: CASSLSSLVIYNEQFF.

This clonotype appeared once. Sequence at one end of the junction differs from germline and may be a read error. The CDR3: CASSFLGGQPYNGQFF. Written as DNA, the CDR3 is TGTGCCAGCAGCTTCCTCGGGGGGCAACCCTACAATGGGCAGTTCTTC. The rearrangement uses TRBV7-2 and TRBJ2-1, with TRBD2 as a possible D gene (7 bases). CDR1 is SGHTA and CDR2 is FQGNSA in the germline V gene. The CDR3 extends over 16 amino acids.

This chain uses TRBV27 with TRBJ2-1; D uncertain. TRBJ2-7 matches the DNA end more closely, so the J call is doubtful. Per the germline V gene, CDR1 is MNHEY and CDR2 is SMNVEV (reference sequence). The CDR3 contains 18 residues. The CDR3 DNA follows: TGTGCCAGCAGTTTATCGTCGTCTCTTCGAATCTCCTACAATGAGCAGTACTTC. It translates to CASSLSSSLRISYNEQYF.

The chain couples TRBV7-9 to TRBJ1-2; D is uncertain. The CDR3 contains 14 residues. The V gene lost 3 bases and the J gene lost 5 bases, with 13 bases spanning the gap. Germline values: CDR1 SEHNR, CDR2 FQNEAQ (reference sequence). The CDR3 loop is CASSFDHSGYGYTF. In DNA, the CDR3 is TGTGCCAGCAGCTTCGATCATAGCGGTTATGGCTACACCTTC.

The rearrangement joins TRBV5-4 to TRBJ1-5; D not resolved. CDR1 and CDR2 (germline): SGHNT, YYREEE (reference sequence). Trimming left V 1 base short and J 2 bases short, with 10 bases between. The CDR3 runs to 15 residues. CDR3 nucleotide sequence: TGTGCCAGCAGCTTGAGTAGACACGGCAATCAGCCCCAGCATTTT. Protein sequence: CASSLSRHGNQPQHF.

This sequence joins TRBV28 and TRBJ2-4; the D is unclear. The V end lost 6 bases, the J end lost 0 bases, and 12 bases lay between the germline ends. Germline CDR1 is MDHEN and CDR2 is SYDVKM. The CDR3 extends over 15 amino acids. The CDR3 sequence is CASRAPGSAKNIQYF. The CDR3, as DNA: TGTGCCAGCAGGGCGCCGGGCTCAGCCAAAAACATTCAGTACTTC.

This rearrangement joins TRBV7-2 to TRBJ2-7; 11 nucleotides line up with TRBD2. Germline V lookup: CDR1 SGHTA, CDR2 FQGNSA. J was trimmed by 0 bases and V by 2 bases; bases with no gene match: 9. The CDR3 is 18 amino acids. As DNA, the CDR3 is TGTGCCAGCAGCTTATACGCTAGCGGGGGGCCACCCTCCTACGAGCAGTACTTC. Translating it yields CASSLYASGGPPSYEQYF.

The rearrangement joins TRBV5-1 to TRBJ2-5, with 13 bases fitting TRBD2. The CDR3 contains 17 residues. Germline-derived CDR1 and CDR2 are SGHRS and YFSETQ. V shed 5 bases, J shed 1 base, and the junction held 8 bases outside the gene matches. In DNA form, the CDR3 reads TGCGCCAGCAGATCTGGACTAGCGGGGGCCCTCCAAGAGACCCAGTACTTC. Translated: CASRSGLAGALQETQYF.

In its sample, this clonotype was seen a few times. The chain combines TRBV3-1 with TRBJ1-2; the D gene is possibly TRBD1 (5 bases). From germline, CDR1 is LGHDT and CDR2 YNNKEL (reference sequence). This CDR3 is 15 amino acids long. Trimming stripped 1 base from V and 2 bases from J, with 11 bases between. The CDR3 sequence is CASSQGAGMNYGYTF. The CDR3 bases are TGTGCCAGCAGCCAAGGCGCAGGGATGAACTATGGCTACACCTTC.

The V and J genes are TRBV12-3 or TRBV12-4 and TRBJ2-1; D is uncertain. Trimming removed 6 bases at V and 5 bases at J, with 11 bases between. CDR3 length: 13 amino acids. CDR3 nucleotide sequence: TGTGCCAGCAGGGAATTGGCGCACAATGAGCAGTTCTTC. It specifies CASRELAHNEQFF.

This clonotype turned up a few times. V usage is TRBV3-1 and J usage is TRBJ2-1, with 12 positions matching TRBD2. This CDR3 has 14 amino acids. With V trimmed by 6 bases and J by 10 bases, 7 bases remained unmatched. Germline V lookup: CDR1 LGHDT, CDR2 YNNKEL (reference sequence). The CDR3 coding sequence is TGTGCCAGCAGGTGGACTAGCGGGGAAGACGAGCAGTTCTTC. Its translation is CASRWTSGEDEQFF.

The chain joins TRBV28 to TRBJ2-1; 11 bases map to TRBD2. Unmatched junction bases numbered 9, after V lost 10 bases and J lost 4 bases. The CDR3 is 15 amino acids. Per the germline V gene, CDR1 is MDHEN and CDR2 is SYDVKM. The CDR3 loop reads CATMVGTSGYNEQFF. The CDR3 coding sequence is TGTGCCACCATGGTGGGGACTAGCGGATACAATGAGCAGTTCTTC.

This sequence joins TRBV4-3 and TRBJ2-1; D is ambiguous. The J call could be wrong; TRBJ2-7 is a better fit for the DNA end. Germline V gene data show CDR1 as LGHNA and CDR2 as YSLEER. The CDR3 is made up of 14 amino acids. This CDR3 is CASSQVLLNNEQYF. The CDR3 region has the DNA TGCGCCAGCAGCCAAGTCCTGCTAAACAATGAGCAGTACTTC.

The genes are TRBV9 and TRBJ2-1, with D perhaps matching TRBD2 (6 bases). V gave up 5 bases and J gave up 7 bases, with 19 bases separating them. Per the germline V gene, CDR1 is SGDLS and CDR2 is YYNGEE. The CDR3 spans 15 residues. CDR3 bases: TGTGCCAGCAGTTCCCGGGACTTTTTTCCTAATGAGCAGTTCTTC. Its protein product is CASSSRDFFPNEQFF.

The chain combines TRBV6-1 with TRBJ1-5, with 7 bases lining up with TRBD1. Germline trimming cut 5 bases from V and 1 base from J; bases unmatched to any gene: 8. From germline, CDR1 is MNHNS and CDR2 SASEGT. The CDR3 is 16 amino acids. This CDR3 reads CASSPIGTDSNQPQHF. DNA for the CDR3: TGTGCCAGCAGTCCAATTGGGACAGACAGCAATCAGCCCCAGCATTTT.